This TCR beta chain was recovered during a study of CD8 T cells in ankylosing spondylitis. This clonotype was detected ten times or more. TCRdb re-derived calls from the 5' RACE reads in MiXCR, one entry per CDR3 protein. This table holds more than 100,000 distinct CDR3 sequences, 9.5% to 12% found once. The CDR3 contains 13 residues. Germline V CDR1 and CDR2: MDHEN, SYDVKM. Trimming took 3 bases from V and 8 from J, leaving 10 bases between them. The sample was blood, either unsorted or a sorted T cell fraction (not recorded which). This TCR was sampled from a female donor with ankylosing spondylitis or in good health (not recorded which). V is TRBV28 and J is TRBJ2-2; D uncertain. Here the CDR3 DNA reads TGTGCCAGCAGTTTCGGTGGGCAAGGGGAGCTGTTTTTT. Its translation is CASSFGGQGELFF. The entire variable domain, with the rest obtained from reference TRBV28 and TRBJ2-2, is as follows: DVKVTQSSRYLVKRTGEKVFLECVQDMDHENMFWYRQDPGLGLRLIYFSYDVKMKEKGDIPEGYSVSREKKERFSLILESASTNQTSMYLCASSFGGQGELFFGEGSRLTVL.